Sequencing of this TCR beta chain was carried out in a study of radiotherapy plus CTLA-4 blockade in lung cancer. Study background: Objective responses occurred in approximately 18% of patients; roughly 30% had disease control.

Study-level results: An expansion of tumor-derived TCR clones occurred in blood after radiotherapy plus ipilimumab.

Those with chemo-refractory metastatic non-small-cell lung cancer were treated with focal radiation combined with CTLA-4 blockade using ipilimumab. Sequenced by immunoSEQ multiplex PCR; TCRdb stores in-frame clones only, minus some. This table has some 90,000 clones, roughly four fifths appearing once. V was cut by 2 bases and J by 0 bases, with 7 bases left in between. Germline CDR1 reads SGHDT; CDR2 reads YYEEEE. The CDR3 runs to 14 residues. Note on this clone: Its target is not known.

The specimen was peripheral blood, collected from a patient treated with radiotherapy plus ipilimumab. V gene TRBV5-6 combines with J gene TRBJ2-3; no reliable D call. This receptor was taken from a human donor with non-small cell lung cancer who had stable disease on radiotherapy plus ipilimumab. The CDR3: CASSFTRSTDTQYF. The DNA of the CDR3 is TGTGCCAGCAGCTTTACTCGGAGCACAGATACGCAGTATTTT.